Shown below are 4 T cell receptor beta chains from a single sample sequenced in a study of tumor-infiltrating lymphocytes in oesophageal squamous cell carcinoma. TCRdb re-called the PCR reads through MiXCR, storing one row per CDR3 protein. Of 9,500 to 13,000 distinct CDR3 sequences listed, around 50% are singletons. What was sequenced was esophageal tumor tissue. Receptors were obtained from a male donor with esophageal squamous cell carcinoma.

This clonotype was counted many times. The rearrangement joins TRBV12-3 or TRBV12-4 to TRBJ2-3; D possibly uses TRBD1 or TRBD2 (5 bases each). The CDR3 length is 15 residues. The V end was cut by 4 bases, the J end by 0 bases, with 11 bases between. The CDR3 here is CASSYVWDSTDTQYF. The DNA of the CDR3 is TGTGCCAGCAGTTATGTGTGGGACAGCACAGATACGCAGTATTTT.

The chain is built from TRBV7-9 and TRBJ1-1; D may be TRBD1 (6 bases). V was shortened by 4 bases and J by 7 bases, with 19 bases between the two germline ends. Germline lookup yields CDR1 SEHNR and CDR2 FQNEAQ (reference sequence). The CDR3 spans 15 residues. The DNA of the CDR3 is TGTGCCAGCAGCTCCCACGGGGCAGGGGTTGGTGAAGCTTTCTTT. This encodes CASSSHGAGVGEAFF.

This clonotype was detected a few times. The chain uses TRBV7-6 and TRBJ2-5; D perhaps matches TRBD1 (5 bases). The J call may be incorrect, as the DNA end agrees better with TRBJ2-1. Germline V gene data show CDR1 as SGHVS and CDR2 as FNYEAQ. The CDR3 covers 12 residues. The CDR3 loop reads CASSPQDNEQFF. DNA of the CDR3: TGTGCCAGCAGCCCACAGGATAATGAGCAGTTCTTC.

This clonotype has just a few counts. Germline and junction disagree at one end, which may indicate a read error. The chain couples TRBV7-6 to TRBJ2-1; 8 nucleotides match TRBD1. The CDR3 sequence is 18 residues long. Germline CDR1 reads SGHVS; CDR2 reads FNYEAQ. The CDR3: CASSLAIQGVGSYNEQFF. As DNA, the CDR3 is TGTGCTAGCAGCTTAGCCATACAGGGGGTGGGTTCCTACAATGAGCAGTTCTTC. The complete variable domain, with remaining parts taken from reference TRBV7-6 and TRBJ2-1, reads GAGVSQSPRYKVTKRGQDVALRCDPISGHVSLYWYRQALGQGPEFLTYFNYEAQQDKSGLPNDRFSAERPEGSISTLTIQRTEQRDSAMYRCASSLAIQGVGSYNEQFFGPGTRLTVL.